This TCR beta chain was recovered during a study of beta chain features in type 1 diabetes. Of note for this clone: Its antigen is still unknown.

The CDR3 spans 16 residues. Germline-derived CDR1 and CDR2 are SGHTA and FQGNSA. V was pared by 2 bases and J by 2 bases, with 7 bases of the junction left unmatched. Study-level findings and limits: In comparison with healthy donors, patients had naive, central memory and Treg TCRB repertoires that appeared more similar.

Expressed TCRB transcripts were sequenced because the isolated RNA had all been reverse transcribed beforehand. Using immunoSEQ multiplex PCR, the repertoire was profiled, and TCRdb retains in-frame clones only, with some absent. The sample yields 450,000 to 600,000 clones, 25% to 35% seen once. The chain carries TRBV7-2 and TRBJ2-7, with 9 bases lining up with TRBD2. Specimen: naive CD4+ T cells from blood. The receptor was isolated from a man aged 18 to 30 in good health. CDR3 sequence reads: CASSLPLAGGPYEQYF. CDR3 coding DNA: TGTGCCAGCAGCTTACCACTTGCGGGAGGGCCCTACGAGCAGTACTTC.